Presented here are 9 T cell receptor beta chains from one specimen sequenced in a study of CD8 T cells in ankylosing spondylitis. Overall study findings and caveats: Blood from ankylosing spondylitis patients appeared to carry a characteristic roughly 8-variant TCR beta motif.

Each CDR3 protein is one row after TCRdb ran MiXCR on the 5' RACE reads. The sample holds hundreds of thousands of distinct CDR3 sequences, about 11% seen once. Their antigens remain unidentified. The sequencing input was blood, either unsorted or a sorted T cell fraction (not recorded which). These receptors originate from a male donor with ankylosing spondylitis.

This clonotype was seen only a few times. This rearrangement joins TRBV5-5 to TRBJ2-5; D may be TRBD1 (7 bases). Germline assignment: CDR1 SGHKS and CDR2 YYEKEE (reference sequence). Trimming cost V 2 bases and J 5 bases, with 13 bases left between them. There are 14 residues in the CDR3. In DNA form, the CDR3 reads TGTGCCAGCAGCTTCGGAGGGGGCCTGGAGACCCAGTACTTC. Its translation is CASSFGGGLETQYF.

The chain has TRBV6-2 or TRBV6-3 and TRBJ1-5; D gene ambiguous. The CDR3 sequence is 16 residues long. The ends were cut back, 0 bases at V and 2 bases at J, with 11 bases in the middle. Per germline, CDR1 MNHEY and CDR2 SVGEGT. The CDR3 sequence is CASSYSKGRGNQPQHF. CDR3 coding DNA: TGTGCCAGCAGTTACTCGAAGGGTCGGGGCAATCAGCCCCAGCATTTT.

CDR3 loop: CSAPTVGATNEKLFF. In DNA, the CDR3 is TGCAGTGCCCCGACGGTAGGAGCAACTAATGAAAAACTGTTTTTT. The chain employs TRBV20-1 and TRBJ1-4; D not resolved. The CDR3 is 15 amino acids. Deletions cut 6 bases from V and 0 bases from J, with 14 bases between. Per germline, CDR1 DFQATT and CDR2 SNEGSKA (reference sequence).

This clonotype was observed a handful of times. The J gene is TRBJ2-7, the V gene TRBV4-3; D is uncertain. The V gene's germline CDR1 is LGHNA and CDR2 YSLEER. Trimming pared 0 bases from V and 3 bases from J, leaving 9 bases between. The CDR3 totals 14 residues. In DNA, the CDR3 is TGCGCCAGCAGCCAAGACAGGTTTTACTACGAGCAGTACTTC. Its translation is CASSQDRFYYEQYF.

This clonotype occurred many times. The chain employs TRBV7-2 and TRBJ2-7; TRBD1 matches at 7 bases. Germline loops: CDR1 SGHTA, CDR2 FQGNSA. V lost 4 bases and J lost 3; bases outside the gene matches: 12. The CDR3 is made up of 16 amino acids. The CDR3 reads CASSSRQGGDLYEQYF. The CDR3 nucleotides are TGTGCCAGCAGCTCTAGACAGGGTGGGGACCTCTACGAGCAGTACTTC.

This clonotype occurred many times. The genes are TRBV20-1 and TRBJ2-3; 7 bases map to TRBD2. The V gene end was trimmed by 8 bases and the J gene end by 8 bases; junction bases not matched to a gene: 10. Germline CDR1 DFQATT, CDR2 SNEGSKA (reference sequence). This CDR3 is 12 amino acids long. CDR3 nucleotides: TGCAGTCCGGCGGGAGCCTGGGGTACGCAGTATTTT. The encoded protein is CSPAGAWGTQYF.

The J gene is TRBJ2-7, the V gene TRBV20-1; 8 nucleotides align to TRBD1. Per the germline V gene, CDR1 is DFQATT and CDR2 is SNEGSKA (reference sequence). V dropped 6 bases and J dropped 3; count of bases not matched to a gene: 13. The CDR3 contains 15 residues. The chain's CDR3 is CSAGTGGGGYYEQYF. The CDR3 bases are TGCAGTGCAGGAACAGGGGGAGGCGGTTACTACGAGCAGTACTTC.

This clonotype has ten or more counts. The chain has TRBV12-3 or TRBV12-4 and TRBJ1-1; maybe TRBD1 (5 bases). Trimming shortened V by 7 bases and J by 5 bases, and 17 bases separated the two germline ends. This CDR3 comprises 14 residues. In DNA, the CDR3 is TGTGCCAGCACGGTAACAGGTTCGGAGACTGAAGCTTTCTTT. This translates into CASTVTGSETEAFF.

The chain couples TRBV5-5 to TRBJ2-1, with D perhaps matching TRBD1 (6 bases). V lost 1 base and J 14 bases, leaving 7 bases between the germline ends. This CDR3 contains 10 residues. The germline gives CDR1 SGHKS, CDR2 YYEKEE (reference sequence). Here the CDR3 reads CASSLNREFF. The CDR3 coding sequence is TGTGCCAGCAGCTTGAACAGGGAGTTCTTC.